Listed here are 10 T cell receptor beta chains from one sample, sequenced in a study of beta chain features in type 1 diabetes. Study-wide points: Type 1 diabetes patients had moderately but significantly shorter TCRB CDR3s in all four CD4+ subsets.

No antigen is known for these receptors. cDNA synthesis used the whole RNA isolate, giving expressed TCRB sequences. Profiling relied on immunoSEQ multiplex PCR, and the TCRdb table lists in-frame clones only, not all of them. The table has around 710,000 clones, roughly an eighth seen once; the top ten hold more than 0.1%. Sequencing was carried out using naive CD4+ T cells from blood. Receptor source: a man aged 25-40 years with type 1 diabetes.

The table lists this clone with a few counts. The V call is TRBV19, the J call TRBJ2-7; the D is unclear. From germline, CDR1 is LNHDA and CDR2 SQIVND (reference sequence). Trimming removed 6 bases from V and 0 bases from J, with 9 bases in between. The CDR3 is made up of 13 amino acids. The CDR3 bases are TGTGCCAGTAGACCCCCGAGCTCCTACGAGCAGTACTTC. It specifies CASRPPSSYEQYF.

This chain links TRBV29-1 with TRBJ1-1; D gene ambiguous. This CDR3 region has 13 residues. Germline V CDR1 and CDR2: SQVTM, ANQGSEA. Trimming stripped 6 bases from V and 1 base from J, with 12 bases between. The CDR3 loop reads CSVRISENTEAFF. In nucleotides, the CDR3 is TGCAGCGTCCGAATATCGGAGAACACTGAAGCTTTCTTT.

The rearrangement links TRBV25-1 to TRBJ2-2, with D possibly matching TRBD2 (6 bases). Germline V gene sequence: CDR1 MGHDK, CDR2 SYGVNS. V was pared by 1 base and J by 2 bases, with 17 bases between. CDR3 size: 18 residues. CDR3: CASSEFSGGTSNTGELFF. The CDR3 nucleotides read TGTGCCAGCAGTGAATTTTCAGGCGGAACTAGCAACACCGGGGAGCTGTTTTTT.

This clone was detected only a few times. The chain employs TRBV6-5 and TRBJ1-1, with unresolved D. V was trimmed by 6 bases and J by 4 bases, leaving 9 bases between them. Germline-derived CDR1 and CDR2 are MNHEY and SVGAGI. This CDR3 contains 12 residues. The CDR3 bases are TGTGCCAGCAGAACCTCACTCACTGAAGCTTTCTTT. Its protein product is CASRTSLTEAFF.

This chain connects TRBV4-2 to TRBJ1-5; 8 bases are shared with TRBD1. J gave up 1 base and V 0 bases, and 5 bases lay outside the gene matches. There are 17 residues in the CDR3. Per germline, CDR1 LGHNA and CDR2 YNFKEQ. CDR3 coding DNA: TGTGCCAGCAGCCAAGATGGGCAGGGGGCGAGCAATCAGCCCCAGCATTTT. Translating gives CASSQDGQGASNQPQHF.

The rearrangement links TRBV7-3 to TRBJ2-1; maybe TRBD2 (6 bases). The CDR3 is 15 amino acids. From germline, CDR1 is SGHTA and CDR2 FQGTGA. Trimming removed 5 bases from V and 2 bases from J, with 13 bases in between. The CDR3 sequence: CASSPRPGAYNEQFF. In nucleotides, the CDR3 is TGTGCCAGCAGCCCCCGGCCGGGGGCCTACAATGAGCAGTTCTTC.

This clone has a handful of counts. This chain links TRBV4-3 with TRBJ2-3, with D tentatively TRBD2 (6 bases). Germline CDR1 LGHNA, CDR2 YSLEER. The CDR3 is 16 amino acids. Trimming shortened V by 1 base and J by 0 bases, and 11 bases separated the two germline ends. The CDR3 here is CASSQGYSGSTDTQYF. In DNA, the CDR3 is TGCGCCAGCAGCCAAGGATATAGCGGTAGCACAGATACGCAGTATTTT.

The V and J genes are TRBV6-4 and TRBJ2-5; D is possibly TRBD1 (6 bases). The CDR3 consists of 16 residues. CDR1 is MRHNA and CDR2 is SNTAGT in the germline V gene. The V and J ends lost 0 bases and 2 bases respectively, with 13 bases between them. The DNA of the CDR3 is TGTGCCAGCAGTGACTCGTCTAAAACAGGGCAAGAGACCCAGTACTTC. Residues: CASSDSSKTGQETQYF.

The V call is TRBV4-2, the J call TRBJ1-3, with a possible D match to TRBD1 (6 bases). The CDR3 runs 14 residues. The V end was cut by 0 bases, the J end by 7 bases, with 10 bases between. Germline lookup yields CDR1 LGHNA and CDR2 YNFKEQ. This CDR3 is CASSQETGSNTIYF. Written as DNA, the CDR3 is TGTGCCAGCAGCCAAGAAACAGGGTCTAACACCATATATTTT.

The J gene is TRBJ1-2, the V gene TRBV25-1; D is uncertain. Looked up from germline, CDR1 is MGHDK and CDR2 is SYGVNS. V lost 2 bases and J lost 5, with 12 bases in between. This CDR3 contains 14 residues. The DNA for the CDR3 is TGTGCCAGCAGTGAACCGGCGGTGCCGTATGGCTACACCTTC. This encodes CASSEPAVPYGYTF.